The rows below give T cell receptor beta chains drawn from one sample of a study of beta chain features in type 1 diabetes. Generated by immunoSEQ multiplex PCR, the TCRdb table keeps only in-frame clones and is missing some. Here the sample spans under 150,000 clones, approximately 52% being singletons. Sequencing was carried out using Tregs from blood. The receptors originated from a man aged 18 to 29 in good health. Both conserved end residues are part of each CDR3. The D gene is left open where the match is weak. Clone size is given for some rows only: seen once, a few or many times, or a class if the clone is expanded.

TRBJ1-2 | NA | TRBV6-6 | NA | TGTGCCAGCAGTTACGGACAGACAAACTATGGCTACACCTTC | CASSYGQTNYGYTF
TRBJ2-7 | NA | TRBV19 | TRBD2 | TGTGCCAGTCCAGATAGACTAGCGGCAAAGGGGTACTTC | CASPDRLAAKGYF
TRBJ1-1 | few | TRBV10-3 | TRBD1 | TGTGCCATCAGGGACAGGTGGGACACTGAAGCTTTCTTT | CAIRDRWDTEAFF
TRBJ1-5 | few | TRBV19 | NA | TGTGCCAGTAGTCTGAGGACAGATAGCAATCAGCCCCAGCATTTT | CASSLRTDSNQPQHF
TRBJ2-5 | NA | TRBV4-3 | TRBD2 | TGCGCCAGCAGCCAAGAAGGAGCGGGGGCCGGGGCGACCCAGTACTTC | CASSQEGAGAGATQYF
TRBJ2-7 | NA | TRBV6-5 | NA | TGTGCCAGCATCCCGGCAGGGAAATACGAGCAGTACTTC | CASIPAGKYEQYF
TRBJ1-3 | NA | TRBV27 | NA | TGTGCCAGCAGTCAAGCGCAGGGGTACGGAAACACCATATATTTT | CASSQAQGYGNTIYF
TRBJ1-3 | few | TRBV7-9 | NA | TGTGCCAGCAGCTTAGCGGCAGGAGGTACGAAAAACACCATATATTTT | CASSLAAGGTKNTIYF
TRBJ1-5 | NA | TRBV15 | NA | TGTGCCACCAGCAGAGATCGAGCTCAAGGGGGACAGCCCCAGCATTTT | CATSRDRAQGGQPQHF
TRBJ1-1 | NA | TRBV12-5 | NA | TGTGCTAGTGGTTTGGTACTCGGCAGGGCACTGAACACTGAAGCTTTCTTT | CASGLVLGRALNTEAFF
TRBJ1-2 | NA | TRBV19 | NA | TGTGCCAGTAGTTTCGGACAGTATGGCTACACCTTC | CASSFGQYGYTF
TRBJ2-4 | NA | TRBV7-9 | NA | TGTGCCAGCAGCCCTTTTAAGGCAGGAGCCAAAAACATTCAGTACTTC | CASSPFKAGAKNIQYF
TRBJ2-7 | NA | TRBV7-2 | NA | TGTGCCAGCAGCTTGTTAGCGGTCTCCTACGAGCAGTACTTC | CASSLLAVSYEQYF
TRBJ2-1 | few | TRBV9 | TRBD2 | TGTGCCAGCAGCGTGACTAGCTGGAATGAGCAGTTCTTC | CASSVTSWNEQFF
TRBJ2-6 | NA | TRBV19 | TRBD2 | TGTGCCAGTACCGGGGGGGGACTGCAATATTATGGTGGGGCCAACGTCCTGACTTTC | CASTGGGLQYYGGANVLTF
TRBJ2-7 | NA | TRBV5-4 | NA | TGTGCCAGCAGCTTGGGTGGTCCTACCTACGAGCAGTACTTC | CASSLGGPTYEQYF
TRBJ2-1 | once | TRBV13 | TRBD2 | TGTGCCAGCAGCTTACCAATCGCCAGGCTAGCGGGGAGCAATGAGCAGTTCTTC | CASSLPIARLAGSNEQFF
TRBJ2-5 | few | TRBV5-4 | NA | TGTGCCAGCAGACCGGTCCTCCAAGAGACCCAGTACTTC | CASRPVLQETQYF
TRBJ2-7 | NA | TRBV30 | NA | TGTGCCTGGAGTGTACTTTCCGAGCAGTACTTC | CAWSVLSEQYF
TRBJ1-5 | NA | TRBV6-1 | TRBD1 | TGTGCCGGCTCACAGGGGATTGGGAGCAATCAGCCCCAGCATTTT | CAGSQGIGSNQPQHF
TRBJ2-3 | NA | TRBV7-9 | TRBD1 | TGTGCCAGCAGCTTAGAGAGATTAAGGGACAGGGCTGCAGATACGCAGTATTTT | CASSLERLRDRAADTQYF
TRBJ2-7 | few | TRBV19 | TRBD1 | TGTGCCACCCAAGGACAGGGGTCCGACGAGCAGTACTTC | CATQGQGSDEQYF
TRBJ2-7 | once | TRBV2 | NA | TGTGCCAGCAGTAGAGTAGCCCTTGGGGCCTACGAGCAGTACTTC | CASSRVALGAYEQYF
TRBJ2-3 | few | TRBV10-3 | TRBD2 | TGTGCCATCAGTAGGACTAGCGGGAGTGGAGAAGATACGCAGTATTTT | CAISRTSGSGEDTQYF
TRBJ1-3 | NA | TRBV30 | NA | TGTGCCTGCAAATCTGGAAACACCATATATTTT | CACKSGNTIYF
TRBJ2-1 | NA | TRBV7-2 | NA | TGTGCCAGCAGCTTACTAACAGGGAGTAATGAGCAGTTCTTC | CASSLLTGSNEQFF
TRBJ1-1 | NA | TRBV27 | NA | TGTGCCAGCATCCTTTCCCCAGGGGCCTTGAACACTGAAGCTTTCTTT | CASILSPGALNTEAFF
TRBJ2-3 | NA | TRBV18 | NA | TGTGCCAGCTCTCAAGGGGAAGTTACGCAGTATTTT | CASSQGEVTQYF
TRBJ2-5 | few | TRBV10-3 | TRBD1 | TGTGCCATCAGTAGGGACAGACAAGAGACCCAGTACTTC | CAISRDRQETQYF
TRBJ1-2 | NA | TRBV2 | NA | TGTGCCAGCAGTGAAGGAGGATTATACTATGGCTACACCTTC | CASSEGGLYYGYTF
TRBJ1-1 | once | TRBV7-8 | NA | TGTGCCAGCAGCTTAGAGGGGATAAGGATAAGGGCTTTCTTT | CASSLEGIRIRAFF
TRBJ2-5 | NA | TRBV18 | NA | TGTGCCAGCTCAGCTATCCCTGAGACCCAGTACTTC | CASSAIPETQYF
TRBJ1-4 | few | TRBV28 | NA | TGTGCCAGCAGCAACCATCTTGTGCTAAATGAAAAACTGTTTTTT | CASSNHLVLNEKLFF
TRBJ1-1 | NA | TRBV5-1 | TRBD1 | TGCGCCAGCAGCGAGGAGACAGGGCGGGCTTTCTTT | CASSEETGRAFF
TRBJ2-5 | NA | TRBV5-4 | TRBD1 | TGTGCCAGCAGCGACCGGACAGGGCAAGAGACCCAGTACTTC | CASSDRTGQETQYF
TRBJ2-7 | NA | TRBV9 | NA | TGTGCCAGCAGCGTAGCGGGTGCGGGATACGAGCAGTACTTC | CASSVAGAGYEQYF
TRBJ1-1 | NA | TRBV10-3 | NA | TGTGCCAGCAGTTACCAAACGGGGAACACTGAAGCTTTCTTT | CASSYQTGNTEAFF
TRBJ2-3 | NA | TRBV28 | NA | TGTGCCAGCAGTTTACTAGCGACAGATACGCAGTATTTT | CASSLLATDTQYF
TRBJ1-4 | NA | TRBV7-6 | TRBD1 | TGTGCCAGCAGCCCACTGGGACAGCCGAATGAAGAACTGTTTTTT | CASSPLGQPNEELFF
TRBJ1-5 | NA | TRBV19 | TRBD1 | TGTGCCAGTAGTCGAGGCCTTGGACAGGGGTATCAGCCCCAGCATTTT | CASSRGLGQGYQPQHF
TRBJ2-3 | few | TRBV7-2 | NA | TGTGCCAGCCACACAGATACGCAGTATTTT | CASHTDTQYF
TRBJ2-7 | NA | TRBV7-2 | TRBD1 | TGTGCCAGCAGCGCCCAACAGGGGCACTCCTACGAGCAGTACTTC | CASSAQQGHSYEQYF
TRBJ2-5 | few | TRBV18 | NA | TGTGCCAGCTCACCAAGCGAGACCCAGTACTTC | CASSPSETQYF
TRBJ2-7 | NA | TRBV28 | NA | TGTGCCAGCAGGATCCCCAGGTTAACCTACGAGCAGTACTTC | CASRIPRLTYEQYF
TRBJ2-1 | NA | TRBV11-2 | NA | TGTGCCAGCAGGCAACAGGGCTACAATGAGCAGTTCTTC | CASRQQGYNEQFF
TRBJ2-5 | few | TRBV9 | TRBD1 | TGTGCCAGCAGCCCTAGACAGGGGCAAGAGACCCAGTACTTC | CASSPRQGQETQYF
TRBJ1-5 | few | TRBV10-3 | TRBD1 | TGTGCCATCACAGACAGGGCAGGGCAGCCCCAGCATTTT | CAITDRAGQPQHF
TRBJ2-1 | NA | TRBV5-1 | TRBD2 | TGCGCCAGCAGCTTGGAAGCGCTAGCGGGACGCAATGAGCAGTTCTTC | CASSLEALAGRNEQFF
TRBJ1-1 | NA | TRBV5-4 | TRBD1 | TGTGCCAGCAGCCCTACAGGTCCAGGGGGCACTGAAGCTTTCTTT | CASSPTGPGGTEAFF
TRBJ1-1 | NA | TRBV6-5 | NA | TGTGCCAGCAGTCGATTAACAGGGAACACTGAAGCTTTCTTT | CASSRLTGNTEAFF
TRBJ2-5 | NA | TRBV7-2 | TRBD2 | TGTGCCAGCAGCCCCCGTAAAGCGGGGGTCCAAGAGACCCAGTACTTC | CASSPRKAGVQETQYF
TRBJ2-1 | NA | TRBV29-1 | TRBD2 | TGCAGCGCTGCCGGGACTAGCGGGAGAAGAGCCTACAATGAGCAGTTCTTC | CSAAGTSGRRAYNEQFF
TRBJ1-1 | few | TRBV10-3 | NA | TGTGCCATCAGTGCCCAGGGCGACACTGAAGCTTTCTTT | CAISAQGDTEAFF
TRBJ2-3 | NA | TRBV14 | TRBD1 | TGTGCCAGCAGCCAAGTAACAGGGGGCACAGATACGCAGTATTTT | CASSQVTGGTDTQYF